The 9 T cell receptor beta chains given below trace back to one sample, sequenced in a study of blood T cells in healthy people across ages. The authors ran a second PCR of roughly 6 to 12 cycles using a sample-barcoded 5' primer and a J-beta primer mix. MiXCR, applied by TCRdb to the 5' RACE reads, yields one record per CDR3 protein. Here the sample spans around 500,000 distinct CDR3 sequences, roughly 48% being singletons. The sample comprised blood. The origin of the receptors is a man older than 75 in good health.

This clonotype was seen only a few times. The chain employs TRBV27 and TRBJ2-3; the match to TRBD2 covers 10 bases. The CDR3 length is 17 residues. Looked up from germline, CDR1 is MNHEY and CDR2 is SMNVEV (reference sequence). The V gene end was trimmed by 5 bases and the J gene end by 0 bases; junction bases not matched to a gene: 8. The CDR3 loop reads CASSPGLAVLSTDTQYF. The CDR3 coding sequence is TGTGCCAGCAGTCCTGGACTAGCGGTTCTTAGCACAGATACGCAGTATTTT.

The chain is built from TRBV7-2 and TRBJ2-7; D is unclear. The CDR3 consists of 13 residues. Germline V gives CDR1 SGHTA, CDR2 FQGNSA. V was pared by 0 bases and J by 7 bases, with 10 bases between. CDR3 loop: CASSLALGDEQYF. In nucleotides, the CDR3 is TGTGCCAGCAGCTTAGCCCTGGGCGATGAGCAGTACTTC. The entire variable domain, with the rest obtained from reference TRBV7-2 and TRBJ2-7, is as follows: GAGVSQSPSNKVTEKGKDVELRCDPISGHTALYWYRQSLGQGLEFLIYFQGNSAPDKSGLPSDRFSAERTGGSVSTLTIQRTQQEDSAVYLCASSLALGDEQYFGPGTRLTVT.

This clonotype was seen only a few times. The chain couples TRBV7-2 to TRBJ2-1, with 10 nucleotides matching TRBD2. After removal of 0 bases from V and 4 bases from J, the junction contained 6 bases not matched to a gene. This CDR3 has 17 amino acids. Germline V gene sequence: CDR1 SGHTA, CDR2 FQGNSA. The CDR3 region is CASSLAYTSGAYNEQFF. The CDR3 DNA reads TGTGCCAGCAGCTTAGCCTATACTAGCGGGGCTTACAATGAGCAGTTCTTC.

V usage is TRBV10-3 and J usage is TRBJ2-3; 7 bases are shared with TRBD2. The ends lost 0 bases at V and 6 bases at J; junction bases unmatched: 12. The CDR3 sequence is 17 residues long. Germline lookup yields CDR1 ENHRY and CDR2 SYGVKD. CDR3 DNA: TGTGCCATCAGTGAGTCGGGTCCTAGCGGAGATGGGGATACGCAGTATTTT. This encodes CAISESGPSGDGDTQYF.

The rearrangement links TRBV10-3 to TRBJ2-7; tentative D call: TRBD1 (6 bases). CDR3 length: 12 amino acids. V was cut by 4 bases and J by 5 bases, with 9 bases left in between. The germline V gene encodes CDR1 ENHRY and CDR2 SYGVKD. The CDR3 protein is CAISGGGDEQYF. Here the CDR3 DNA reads TGTGCCATCAGTGGAGGGGGTGACGAGCAGTACTTC.

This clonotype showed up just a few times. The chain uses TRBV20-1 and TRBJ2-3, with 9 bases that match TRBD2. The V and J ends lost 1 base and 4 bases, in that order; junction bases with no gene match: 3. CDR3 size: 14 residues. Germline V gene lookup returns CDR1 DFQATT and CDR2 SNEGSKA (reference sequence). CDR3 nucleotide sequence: TGCAGTGCTAGAGTCGGCGGGGGGGCAGATACGCAGTATTTT. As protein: CSARVGGGADTQYF.

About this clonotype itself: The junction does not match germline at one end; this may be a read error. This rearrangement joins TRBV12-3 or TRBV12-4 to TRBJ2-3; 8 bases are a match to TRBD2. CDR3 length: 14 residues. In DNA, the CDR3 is TGTGCCAGTAGCCACGCGGGGGGCTCAGAGACGCAGTATTTT. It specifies CASSHAGGSETQYF.

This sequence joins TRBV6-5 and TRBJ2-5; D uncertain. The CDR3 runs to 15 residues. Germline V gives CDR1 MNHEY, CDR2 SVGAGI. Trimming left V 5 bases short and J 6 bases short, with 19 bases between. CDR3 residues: CASSRGTSGVKTQYF. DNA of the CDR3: TGTGCCAGCAGTCGTGGCACGTCAGGAGTGAAGACCCAGTACTTC.

CDR3 nucleotides: TGTGCCAGCAGTTACGGGACTTTTAAAGAGACCCAGTACTTC. Translating it yields CASSYGTFKETQYF. The chain recombines TRBV6-6 with TRBJ2-5; D might be TRBD2 (6 bases). The CDR3 covers 14 residues. The germline V and J ends were trimmed by 2 bases and 3 bases, with 10 bases remaining between them. Germline values: CDR1 MNHNY, CDR2 SVGAGI (reference sequence).